What follows are 3 T cell receptor beta chains derived from one specimen sequenced in a study of blood T cell repertoires in COVID-19. Some clones are missing from TCRdb's copy, which holds only in-frame ones; the method was immunoSEQ multiplex PCR. Among 130,000 to 150,000 clones listed, approximately 83% were seen once. Source material: PBMCs or T cells enriched from blood (not recorded which). Receptors were obtained from a man between 45 and 60 years old who had recovered from COVID-19.

J is TRBJ2-7 and V is TRBV18; D gene uncertain. The germline CDR1 and CDR2 sequences are KGHSH and LQKENI. The CDR3 length is 14 residues. Trimming cost V 3 bases and J 3 bases, with 12 bases left between them. The CDR3 DNA reads TGTGCCAGCTCACCCCCGGGTGCCCGCTACGAGCAGTACTTC. This codes for CASSPPGARYEQYF.

The V call is TRBV7-2, the J call TRBJ1-5; TRBD1 agrees at 8 bases. The V segment lost 3 bases and the J segment 3 bases; nucleotides outside the gene matches: 7. The CDR3 contains 16 residues. The germline V gene encodes CDR1 SGHTA and CDR2 FQGNSA. The CDR3 region has the DNA TGTGCCAGCAGCTTCGGACAGGGTGGTGCCAATCAGCCCCAGCATTTT. Residues: CASSFGQGGANQPQHF.

The sample holds a few counts of this clone. The rearrangement uses TRBV6-5 and TRBJ1-1; possible D gene TRBD1, 5 bases. CDR1 and CDR2 from the germline V gene are MNHEY and SVGAGI. V shed 6 bases and J shed 0 bases, with 11 bases lying between them. The CDR3 totals 14 residues. The CDR3 loop reads CASSQQVLNTEAFF. CDR3 DNA: TGTGCCAGCAGCCAACAGGTGTTGAACACTGAAGCTTTCTTT.